Here is one T cell receptor (beta chain) with its context. The antigen is undetermined. These data belong to a study of cytomegalovirus exposure and HLA in healthy donors. Study-level results: In vitro testing confirmed a few CMV-associated chains as specific for CMV antigens. Presence/absence results assume similar sequencing depth per donor, which may not hold.

Among the donors, all were healthy bone marrow donors. Primers for the PCR totalled 60 Vbeta and 13 Jbeta. The protocol was immunoSEQ multiplex PCR, while the TCRdb copy is restricted to in-frame clones and leaves out a portion. The data show 100,000 to 150,000 clones, 83% seen once. The CDR3 loop spans 13 amino acids. V was pared by 5 bases and J by 6 bases, with 13 bases between. Germline V gene sequence: CDR1 SGHRS, CDR2 YFSETQ. This chain connects TRBV5-1 to TRBJ2-3; D call uncertain. The TCR sequence derives from a man between 18 and 35 years old in good health and CMV-seropositive. Sequenced sample: PBMCs. CDR3 sequence (DNA): TGCGCCAGCAGTCTGAGCGAGGCGGATACGCAGTATTTT. This translates into CASSLSEADTQYF.